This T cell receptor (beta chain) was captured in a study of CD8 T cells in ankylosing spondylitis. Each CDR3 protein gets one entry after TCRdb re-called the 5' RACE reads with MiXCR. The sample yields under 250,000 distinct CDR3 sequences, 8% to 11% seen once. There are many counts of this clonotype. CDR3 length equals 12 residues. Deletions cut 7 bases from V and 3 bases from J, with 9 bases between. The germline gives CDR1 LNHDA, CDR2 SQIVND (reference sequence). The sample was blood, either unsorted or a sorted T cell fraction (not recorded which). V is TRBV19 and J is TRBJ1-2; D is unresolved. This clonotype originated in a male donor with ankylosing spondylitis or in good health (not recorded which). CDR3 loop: CASNGGYYGYTF. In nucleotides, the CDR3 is TGTGCCAGTAATGGCGGGTACTATGGCTACACCTTC.